The rows below give T cell receptor beta chains drawn from one sample of a study of shared clonotypes between healthy human individuals. Profiling relied on immunoSEQ multiplex PCR, and the TCRdb table lists in-frame clones only, not all of them. The sample carries some 1 million clones, approximately 70% recorded once. The sample was memory CD4+ T cells sorted from blood. The receptors originated from a man aged 18 to 35 in good health. The CDR3 runs from the conserved cysteine through the conserved F or W. Fields, in order: D gene, J gene, V gene, clone size, CDR3 DNA, CDR3 protein. A D gene is named only where the DNA matches it firmly. Part of the rows lack a size; the others show once, few, many or a class for expanded clones.

D gene: NA; J gene: TRBJ2-6; V gene: TRBV6-5; clone size: NA; CDR3 DNA: TGTGCCAGCAGTTACTCGGGCTCTGGGGCCAACGTCCTGACTTTC; CDR3 protein: CASSYSGSGANVLTF
D gene: NA; J gene: TRBJ2-3; V gene: TRBV29-1; clone size: NA; CDR3 DNA: TGCAGCGGAGGGACACGGCGGACAGATACGCAGTATTTT; CDR3 protein: CSGGTRRTDTQYF
D gene: NA; J gene: TRBJ2-1; V gene: TRBV7-8; clone size: NA; CDR3 DNA: TGTGCCAGCAGCTTTATATCCTACAATGAGCAGTTCTTC; CDR3 protein: CASSFISYNEQFF
D gene: TRBD1; J gene: TRBJ1-2; V gene: TRBV5-6; clone size: NA; CDR3 DNA: TGTGCCAGCAGCTTTGCCGGGACAGGGTTGGGCTATGGCTACACCTTC; CDR3 protein: CASSFAGTGLGYGYTF
D gene: TRBD1; J gene: TRBJ2-4; V gene: TRBV6-6; clone size: NA; CDR3 DNA: TGTGCCAGCAGTCGGGACAGGGGGATAGCCAAAAACATTCAGTACTTC; CDR3 protein: CASSRDRGIAKNIQYF
D gene: TRBD1; J gene: TRBJ1-1; V gene: TRBV10-3; clone size: NA; CDR3 DNA: TGTGCCACTTCCAGGGGGGAGGACACTGAAGCTTTCTTT; CDR3 protein: CATSRGEDTEAFF
D gene: NA; J gene: TRBJ2-2; V gene: TRBV7-6; clone size: NA; CDR3 DNA: TGTGCCAGCAGCTTAAACCCGACAGGAGCTTTAACCGGGGAGCTGTTTTTT; CDR3 protein: CASSLNPTGALTGELFF
D gene: TRBD2; J gene: TRBJ2-5; V gene: TRBV5-4; clone size: NA; CDR3 DNA: TGTGCCAGCAGCCCCCCGGGACTAGCGGGGGTAGAGACCCAGTACTTC; CDR3 protein: CASSPPGLAGVETQYF
D gene: TRBD2; J gene: TRBJ2-2; V gene: TRBV7-8; clone size: few; CDR3 DNA: TGTGCCAGCAGCTCCAGAAAAGAGGCCCTGGCGGGAGGAAACACCGGGGAGCTGTTTTTT; CDR3 protein: CASSSRKEALAGGNTGELFF
D gene: TRBD1; J gene: TRBJ1-4; V gene: TRBV6-6; clone size: NA; CDR3 DNA: TGTGCCAGCAGAGAGCAGGGGGCGGATGAAAAACTGTTTTTT; CDR3 protein: CASREQGADEKLFF
D gene: NA; J gene: TRBJ2-7; V gene: TRBV27; clone size: NA; CDR3 DNA: TGTGCCAGCAGCGGGACGTACTCCTACGAGCAGTACTTC; CDR3 protein: CASSGTYSYEQYF
D gene: TRBD2; J gene: TRBJ2-7; V gene: TRBV7-9; clone size: NA; CDR3 DNA: TGTGCCAGGAGACTAGCGGGTATCCCCTCTTCCTACGAGCAGTACTTC; CDR3 protein: CARRLAGIPSSYEQYF
D gene: NA; J gene: TRBJ1-1; V gene: TRBV2; clone size: NA; CDR3 DNA: TGTGCCAGCAGTGAAGCGCTTCGGGTCAGTCTCATGAACACTGAAGCTTTCTTT; CDR3 protein: CASSEALRVSLMNTEAFF
D gene: NA; J gene: TRBJ2-5; V gene: TRBV7-9; clone size: once; CDR3 DNA: TGTGCCAGCAGCTTAGTAACGGGGGAGACCCAGTACTTC; CDR3 protein: CASSLVTGETQYF
D gene: TRBD2; J gene: TRBJ2-7; V gene: TRBV11-1; clone size: NA; CDR3 DNA: TGTGCCAGCAGCCTCCTAGCGGTCCACCCCTACGAGCAGTACTTC; CDR3 protein: CASSLLAVHPYEQYF
D gene: NA; J gene: TRBJ2-5; V gene: TRBV10-3; clone size: many; CDR3 DNA: TGTGCCATCAGTGAGTCGGTGACAAAAAAGGGGGAGACCCAGTACTTC; CDR3 protein: CAISESVTKKGETQYF
D gene: TRBD2; J gene: TRBJ2-2; V gene: TRBV19; clone size: NA; CDR3 DNA: TGTGCCAGTACGGGGGGGAACACCGGGGAGCTGTTTTTT; CDR3 protein: CASTGGNTGELFF
D gene: NA; J gene: TRBJ1-2; V gene: TRBV30; clone size: few; CDR3 DNA: TGTGCCTGCGCCTCAAACACTTTTAACTATGGCTACACCTTC; CDR3 protein: CACASNTFNYGYTF
D gene: NA; J gene: TRBJ2-3; V gene: TRBV4-3; clone size: NA; CDR3 DNA: TGCGCCAGCAGCCAAGAAAGAACAGGGATGGATACGCAGTATTTT; CDR3 protein: CASSQERTGMDTQYF
D gene: NA; J gene: TRBJ2-1; V gene: TRBV6-5; clone size: NA; CDR3 DNA: TGTGCCAGCAGCCCAGAAACACCCAGGGGTGAGCAGTTCTTC; CDR3 protein: CASSPETPRGEQFF
D gene: NA; J gene: TRBJ1-2; V gene: TRBV25-1; clone size: NA; CDR3 DNA: TGTGCCAGCAGCAGCAGCATCTATGGCTACACCTTC; CDR3 protein: CASSSSIYGYTF
D gene: TRBD2; J gene: TRBJ2-4; V gene: TRBV27; clone size: NA; CDR3 DNA: TGTGCCAGCAGCCCTTATCGCGGGGGGGGAAACATTCAGTACTTC; CDR3 protein: CASSPYRGGGNIQYF
D gene: NA; J gene: TRBJ2-5; V gene: TRBV30; clone size: NA; CDR3 DNA: TGTGCCTGGAAATGGCAGGACAAAGAGACCCAGTACTTC; CDR3 protein: CAWKWQDKETQYF
D gene: TRBD1; J gene: TRBJ2-7; V gene: TRBV30; clone size: few; CDR3 DNA: TGTGCCTGGAGTTCACCGGGACAGAGAAATGAGTACTTC; CDR3 protein: CAWSSPGQRNEYF
D gene: NA; J gene: TRBJ1-5; V gene: TRBV19; clone size: NA; CDR3 DNA: TGTGCCAGTAGTAACCAGGGAGGGAGTGGTGGAAATCAGCCCCAGCATTTT; CDR3 protein: CASSNQGGSGGNQPQHF
D gene: NA; J gene: TRBJ1-6; V gene: TRBV27; clone size: few; CDR3 DNA: TGTGCCAGCAGTTTATCACGGGGGCACGGGTCACCCCTCCACTTT; CDR3 protein: CASSLSRGHGSPLHF
D gene: TRBD2; J gene: TRBJ2-1; V gene: TRBV13; clone size: NA; CDR3 DNA: TGTGCCAGCAGCTTCGATGGCGGGAGCAGGAATGAGCAGTTCTTC; CDR3 protein: CASSFDGGSRNEQFF
D gene: NA; J gene: TRBJ2-7; V gene: TRBV27; clone size: NA; CDR3 DNA: TGTGCCACACGCCGGGACACGGCCTTCTACGAGCAGTACTTC; CDR3 protein: CATRRDTAFYEQYF
D gene: TRBD1; J gene: TRBJ1-6; V gene: TRBV11-2; clone size: NA; CDR3 DNA: TGTGCCAGCCTAGGACAGGGCGGCTCACCCCTCCACTTT; CDR3 protein: CASLGQGGSPLHF
D gene: TRBD1; J gene: TRBJ1-1; V gene: TRBV28; clone size: NA; CDR3 DNA: TGTGCCAGCACCCGGAACAGGGGGCAGTCTAATGAAGCTTTCTTT; CDR3 protein: CASTRNRGQSNEAFF
D gene: NA; J gene: TRBJ2-4; V gene: TRBV28; clone size: NA; CDR3 DNA: TGTGCCAGCAGTTTATCCGGGGGCCTAGCCAAAAACATTCAGTACTTC; CDR3 protein: CASSLSGGLAKNIQYF
D gene: NA; J gene: TRBJ1-5; V gene: TRBV19; clone size: NA; CDR3 DNA: TGTGCCAGTACCCTGGGCGGGGGAGTCAATCAGCCCCAGCATTTT; CDR3 protein: CASTLGGGVNQPQHF
D gene: NA; J gene: TRBJ1-2; V gene: TRBV7-2; clone size: few; CDR3 DNA: TGTGCCAGCAGCTTAGGGCGGGAGGGAGGCTACACCTTC; CDR3 protein: CASSLGREGGYTF
D gene: TRBD2; J gene: TRBJ2-1; V gene: TRBV29-1; clone size: NA; CDR3 DNA: TGCAGCGTTGATCTGGGCTGGGCTAGCGGATACAATGAGCAGTTCTTC; CDR3 protein: CSVDLGWASGYNEQFF
D gene: TRBD2; J gene: TRBJ2-5; V gene: TRBV5-1; clone size: NA; CDR3 DNA: TGCGCCAGCAGCTTCTACGGGACTAGCGGGAGTGGGGAGACCCAGTACTTC; CDR3 protein: CASSFYGTSGSGETQYF
D gene: TRBD1; J gene: TRBJ2-6; V gene: TRBV27; clone size: NA; CDR3 DNA: TGTGCCAGCAGTTTTGGGACAGGGGCTTCGGGGGCCAACGTCCTGACTTTC; CDR3 protein: CASSFGTGASGANVLTF
D gene: TRBD1; J gene: TRBJ1-1; V gene: TRBV5-1; clone size: NA; CDR3 DNA: TGCGCCAGCAGCCCAACCGGGACAGGGAGGGGATTGATGAACACTGAAGCTTTCTTT; CDR3 protein: CASSPTGTGRGLMNTEAFF
D gene: NA; J gene: TRBJ2-2; V gene: TRBV29-1; clone size: NA; CDR3 DNA: TGCAGCGTTGACAAAAGGGTGGGCGGGGAGCTGTTTTTT; CDR3 protein: CSVDKRVGGELFF
D gene: TRBD2; J gene: TRBJ2-2; V gene: TRBV6-5; clone size: NA; CDR3 DNA: TGTGCCAGCAGTTACGCTAGCGGGGGTTCCGGGGAGCTGTTTTTT; CDR3 protein: CASSYASGGSGELFF
D gene: TRBD2; J gene: TRBJ2-5; V gene: TRBV6-1; clone size: once; CDR3 DNA: TGTGCCAGCAGTGAATGGGGTAGCGGGGGGAAAGAGACCCAGTACTTC; CDR3 protein: CASSEWGSGGKETQYF
D gene: TRBD2; J gene: TRBJ2-1; V gene: TRBV11-2; clone size: NA; CDR3 DNA: TGTGCCAGCAGCCTTGTCCTAGCGGGGGGTTACAATGAGCAGTTCTTC; CDR3 protein: CASSLVLAGGYNEQFF
D gene: NA; J gene: TRBJ2-7; V gene: TRBV6-5; clone size: NA; CDR3 DNA: TGTGCCAGCACCCCCCCCGGAAGGTCCTACGAGCAGTACTTC; CDR3 protein: CASTPPGRSYEQYF
D gene: NA; J gene: TRBJ1-6; V gene: TRBV10-3; clone size: NA; CDR3 DNA: TGTGCCATCAGTCCCGACAGGTATAATTCACCCCTCCACTTT; CDR3 protein: CAISPDRYNSPLHF
D gene: NA; J gene: TRBJ1-2; V gene: TRBV11-2; clone size: few; CDR3 DNA: TGTGCCAGCAGCTTGGGCCCCGGGGGCGCCTATGGCTACACCTTC; CDR3 protein: CASSLGPGGAYGYTF
D gene: TRBD1; J gene: TRBJ2-3; V gene: TRBV11-3; clone size: NA; CDR3 DNA: TGTGCCAGCAGCAAGGGACAGGCGCCAACCACAGATACGCAGTATTTT; CDR3 protein: CASSKGQAPTTDTQYF
D gene: NA; J gene: TRBJ2-2; V gene: TRBV19; clone size: NA; CDR3 DNA: TGTGCCAGTAGAGGAGGGGGCTCCGGGGAGCTGTTTTTT; CDR3 protein: CASRGGGSGELFF
D gene: NA; J gene: TRBJ1-4; V gene: TRBV4-3; clone size: once; CDR3 DNA: TGCGCCAGCAGCCAAGATTGGGTGAGGGCCTCAAATGAAAAACTGTTTTTT; CDR3 protein: CASSQDWVRASNEKLFF
D gene: NA; J gene: TRBJ1-1; V gene: TRBV2; clone size: few; CDR3 DNA: TGTGCCAGCAGTTCCTCGAGCGTAGAAGCTTTCTTT; CDR3 protein: CASSSSSVEAFF
D gene: NA; J gene: TRBJ1-1; V gene: TRBV19; clone size: NA; CDR3 DNA: TGTGCCAGTAGTATCCGGGGTGGGGTGAGCACTGAAGCTTTCTTT; CDR3 protein: CASSIRGGVSTEAFF
D gene: NA; J gene: TRBJ2-3; V gene: TRBV25-1; clone size: few; CDR3 DNA: TGTGCCAGCAGTGTTGCAAGCACAGATACGCAGTATTTT; CDR3 protein: CASSVASTDTQYF